Described below is a single TCR beta chain sequence and its context. The target antigen is unknown. The sample is drawn from a study of PD-1 blockade in classical Hodgkin lymphoma. Across the study: Patients were administered nivolumab (3 mg/kg intravenously) every 2 weeks.

The J segment lost 2 bases and the V segment lost 4 bases, leaving 9 bases of the junction unmatched. Germline assignment: CDR1 SGHRS and CDR2 YFSETQ. The CDR3 runs to 17 residues. Sequenced by immunoSEQ multiplex PCR; TCRdb stores in-frame clones only, minus some. In the table there are over 80,000 clones, roughly 92% of which are singletons. Autologous stem cell transplantation was followed by relapse in every patient, and brentuximab vedotin exposure varied. General study findings and limits: The baseline diversity of complete responders showed similarity to that of newly diagnosed patients. CD4+ TCR diversity climbed significantly by C4D1, unlike CD8+ TCR diversity.

The chain uses TRBV5-1 and TRBJ1-4; 9 nucleotides agree with TRBD1. The receptor comes from a human donor with classical Hodgkin lymphoma. The sequencing here drew on peripheral blood mononuclear cells (PBMCs), taken at baseline. The CDR3 nucleotides are TGCGCCAGCAGCCGGAGGGGACAGGGATATACTAATGAAAAACTGTTTTTT. It specifies CASSRRGQGYTNEKLFF.